A single sample is the source of the 24 T cell receptor beta chains below, sequenced in a study of blood T cell repertoires in COVID-19. TCRdb's copy holds only in-frame clones and misses some; the assay was immunoSEQ multiplex PCR. The table has around 250,000 clones, roughly 86% seen once. Material for sequencing was peripheral blood. These receptors all come from a man between 18 and 35 years old with active or convalescent COVID-19.

V and J are TRBV30 and TRBJ2-3; D is possibly TRBD2 (7 bases). V lost 4 bases, J lost 2 bases, and 16 bases lay in between. Germline CDR1 GTSNPN, CDR2 SVGIG (reference sequence). The CDR3 sequence is 15 residues long. The CDR3 protein is CAWMEGGLYTDTQYF. CDR3 DNA sequence: TGTGCCTGGATGGAGGGGGGGCTCTACACAGATACGCAGTATTTT.

The chain couples TRBV18 to TRBJ2-7, with D tentatively TRBD2 (5 bases). CDR1 is KGHSH, CDR2 LQKENI, per germline. This CDR3 is 15 amino acids long. V was shortened by 4 bases and J by 5 bases, with 18 bases between the two germline ends. CDR3 sequence reads: CASSLYGIVSDEQYF. The CDR3 nucleotides read TGTGCCAGCTCACTCTACGGGATAGTTAGTGACGAGCAGTACTTC.

The V gene is TRBV9, the J gene TRBJ1-1; perhaps TRBD1 as D (6 bases). The CDR3 has 15 amino acids. CDR1 SGDLS and CDR2 YYNGEE come from the germline V gene. V lost 0 bases to trimming and J lost 4 bases, with 13 bases between them. CDR3 in DNA: TGTGCCAGCAGCGTAGCGGGGGGGCGGGTCACTGAAGCTTTCTTT. This sequence encodes CASSVAGGRVTEAFF.

V gene TRBV13 combines with J gene TRBJ2-7; D gene uncertain. CDR3 size: 13 residues. Germline CDR1 and CDR2: PRHDT and FYEKMQ (reference sequence). Trimming took 5 bases from V and 4 from J, leaving 12 bases between them. The CDR3 is CASSRTTQYEQYF. The CDR3 region has the DNA TGTGCCAGCAGCCGTACGACACAGTACGAGCAGTACTTC.

This chain uses TRBV6-5 with TRBJ2-3, with a possible D match to TRBD2 (6 bases). The ends were cut back, 8 bases at V and 4 bases at J, with 16 bases in the middle. Per germline, CDR1 MNHEY and CDR2 SVGAGI. The CDR3 extends over 14 amino acids. The CDR3 DNA reads TGTGCCAGCGCAGTGGGAGGAGGAGCAGATACGCAGTATTTT. It yields the protein CASAVGGGADTQYF.

The rearrangement uses TRBV18 and TRBJ1-2; no clear D gene. V lost 3 bases, J lost 5 bases, and 10 bases lay in between. Germline V gene sequence: CDR1 KGHSH, CDR2 LQKENI. CDR3 length: 13 amino acids. The CDR3, as DNA: TGTGCCAGCTCACCTCCCTATTGGTATGGCTACACCTTC. Its protein product is CASSPPYWYGYTF.

The CDR3 DNA reads as TGTGCCAGCAGTGTCTCCGGGCTACAGGATGGCTACACCTTC. Amino acids: CASSVSGLQDGYTF. The V gene is TRBV28, the J gene TRBJ1-2; perhaps TRBD1 as D (5 bases). The germline V and J ends were trimmed by 5 bases and 6 bases, with 16 bases remaining between them. The CDR3 is 14 residues long. Germline V gene lookup returns CDR1 MDHEN and CDR2 SYDVKM.

This sequence joins TRBV25-1 and TRBJ2-2; 7 positions match TRBD1. This CDR3 has 17 residues. The V and J ends lost 4 bases and 2 bases, in that order; junction bases with no gene match: 10. The germline gives CDR1 MGHDK, CDR2 SYGVNS. This CDR3 reads CASSAWDGTANTGELFF. CDR3 bases: TGTGCCAGCAGTGCCTGGGATGGGACAGCTAACACCGGGGAGCTGTTTTTT.

The chain employs TRBV6-5 and TRBJ2-3; 7 positions match TRBD1. V shed 6 bases and J 5 bases; nucleotides not matched to a gene: 8. The CDR3 length is 14 residues. Germline-derived CDR1 and CDR2 are MNHEY and SVGAGI. The CDR3 nucleotides are TGTGCCAGCAGCAGACAGGGATTAGGAGATACGCAGTATTTT. Amino acid sequence: CASSRQGLGDTQYF.

CDR3 region: CASSHRGRGFNEQFF. CDR3 nucleotide sequence: TGTGCCAGCAGCCACCGGGGGCGGGGGTTCAATGAGCAGTTCTTC. This sequence joins TRBV5-5 and TRBJ2-1; D possibly corresponds to TRBD2 (7 bases). This CDR3 is built from 15 residues. From germline, CDR1 is SGHKS and CDR2 YYEKEE (reference sequence). Trimming pared 4 bases from V and 6 bases from J, leaving 17 bases between.

This clone was counted only a few times. The gene calls are TRBV9 and TRBJ1-6; D ambiguous. Trimming shortened V by 6 bases and J by 0 bases, and 10 bases separated the two germline ends. CDR1 SGDLS and CDR2 YYNGEE come from the germline V gene. This CDR3 spans 15 amino acids. The CDR3 DNA follows: TGTGCCAGCAAAGAGGGCAGCTCCTATAATTCACCCCTCCACTTT. Translating gives CASKEGSSYNSPLHF.

V usage is TRBV15 and J usage is TRBJ1-1; TRBD1 matches at 7 bases. V was clipped by 5 bases and J by 0 bases; unmatched bases: 9. The CDR3 loop spans 16 amino acids. The germline CDR1 and CDR2 sequences are LNHNV and YYDKDF (reference sequence). The DNA for the CDR3 is TGTGCCACCAGCGAGCACAGGGGCCCATTGAACACTGAAGCTTTCTTT. Protein product: CATSEHRGPLNTEAFF.

Only one count was recorded for this clone. This rearrangement joins TRBV6-6 to TRBJ2-5; D perhaps matches TRBD2 (6 bases). Trimming removed 0 bases at V and 4 bases at J, with 9 bases between. The CDR3 is 14 amino acids. Per the germline V gene, CDR1 is MNHNY and CDR2 is SVGAGI (reference sequence). CDR3 coding DNA: TGTGCCAGCAGTTACTCGCTCGGGGGAGAGACCCAGTACTTC. Encoded protein: CASSYSLGGETQYF.

V gene TRBV12-5 combines with J gene TRBJ2-1; TRBD2 might be the D (6 bases). CDR1 is LGHNT, CDR2 FRNRAP, per germline. Trimming took 9 bases from V and 9 from J, leaving 15 bases between them. CDR3 length: 12 amino acids. CDR3 sequence reads: CARGGSTGEQFF. CDR3 DNA: TGTGCTAGGGGGGGATCCACCGGTGAGCAGTTCTTC.

This clone was counted between two and nine times. V is TRBV29-1 and J is TRBJ1-2; 7 nucleotides match TRBD1. Trimming at V came to 2 bases and at J to 2 bases, leaving 5 bases not matched to a gene. Germline V gene lookup returns CDR1 SQVTM and CDR2 ANQGSEA. This CDR3 region has 14 residues. The CDR3 DNA is TGCAGCGTTGAAATTGACAGGGCGAACTATGGCTACACCTTC. Translating gives CSVEIDRANYGYTF.

Only one count was recorded for this clone. This chain links TRBV10-3 with TRBJ2-1; TRBD1 aligns across 7 bases. Trimming took 1 base from V and 6 from J; bases not matched to a gene: 6. Per the germline V gene, CDR1 is ENHRY and CDR2 is SYGVKD. CDR3 size: 15 residues. DNA for the CDR3: TGTGCCATCAGTGAGTTTATGGACAGGCTCAATGAGCAGTTCTTC. It translates to CAISEFMDRLNEQFF.

The chain carries TRBV5-1 and TRBJ2-1, with TRBD1 matching 7 bases. The trim removed 7 bases at V and 5 bases at J, leaving 6 bases unmatched. In germline, CDR1 is SGHRS, CDR2 YFSETQ. The CDR3 totals 13 residues. The CDR3 DNA sequence: TGCGCCAGCCAGGGGACAGTAAACAATGAGCAGTTCTTC. It is translated as CASQGTVNNEQFF. Together with reference TRBV5-1 and TRBJ2-1, the CDR3 gives the full variable domain: KAGVTQTPRYLIKTRGQQVTLSCSPISGHRSVSWYQQTPGQGLQFLFEYFSETQRNKGNFPGRFSGRQFSNSRSEMNVSTLELGDSALYLCASQGTVNNEQFFGPGTRLTVL.

This rearrangement joins TRBV7-2 to TRBJ2-1; D is possibly TRBD2 (5 bases). The CDR3 extends over 16 amino acids. Per germline, CDR1 SGHTA and CDR2 FQGNSA. Trimming pared 3 bases from V and 5 bases from J, leaving 17 bases between. The CDR3 loop is CASSFPPGSVNNEQFF. Here the CDR3 DNA reads TGTGCCAGCAGCTTCCCTCCCGGTAGCGTAAACAATGAGCAGTTCTTC.

This chain joins TRBV5-6 and TRBJ1-1; no firm D call. This CDR3 contains 13 residues. V dropped 1 base and J dropped 3 bases, with 7 bases sitting between them. CDR1 is SGHDT, CDR2 YYEEEE, per germline. CDR3 sequence: CASSLTADTEAFF. The CDR3 DNA reads TGTGCCAGCAGCTTGACAGCTGACACTGAAGCTTTCTTT. Together with reference TRBV5-6 and TRBJ1-1, the CDR3 gives the full variable domain: DAGVTQSPTHLIKTRGQQVTLRCSPKSGHDTVSWYQQALGQGPQFIFQYYEEEERQRGNFPDRFSGHQFPNYSSELNVNALLLGDSALYLCASSLTADTEAFFGQGTRLTVV.

The table lists this clone with a few counts. The chain carries TRBV24-1 and TRBJ2-1; TRBD1 aligns across 8 bases. Germline V gene data show CDR1 as KGHDR and CDR2 as SFDVKD. V dropped 1 base and J dropped 8; count of bases not matched to a gene: 15. The CDR3 is 18 residues long. CDR3 amino acids: CATSDFSRGPSRGDEQFF. DNA of the CDR3: TGTGCCACCAGTGATTTCTCCAGGGGGCCTTCCCGAGGGGATGAGCAGTTCTTC.

For this clone: The identical CDR3 is also encoded by other nucleotide sequences in the sample. The chain uses TRBV18 and TRBJ1-5, with 9 positions matching TRBD1. Unmatched junction bases numbered 3, after V lost 3 bases and J lost 6 bases. The CDR3 has 14 residues. Germline CDR1 reads KGHSH; CDR2 reads LQKENI. The CDR3 DNA reads TGTGCCAGCTCACCGGGACAGGGCTTTCAGCCCCAGCATTTT. It codes for CASSPGQGFQPQHF.

The V call is TRBV19, the J call TRBJ1-1, with D possibly being TRBD1 (6 bases). CDR3 size: 16 residues. CDR1 is LNHDA and CDR2 is SQIVND in the germline V gene (reference sequence). V was pared by 6 bases and J by 5 bases, with 22 bases between. CDR3 in amino acids: CASSPIPGTQRTEAFF. The CDR3 coding sequence is TGTGCCAGTAGCCCAATTCCCGGGACACAACGTACTGAAGCTTTCTTT.

The chain employs TRBV5-1 and TRBJ2-2; 7 bases align to TRBD2. The length of the CDR3 is 17 residues. The V segment lost 0 bases and the J segment 0 bases; nucleotides outside the gene matches: 5. In germline, CDR1 is SGHRS, CDR2 YFSETQ. CDR3 residues: CASSLAGGGANTGELFF. The CDR3, as DNA: TGCGCCAGCAGCTTGGCCGGCGGGGGAGCGAACACCGGGGAGCTGTTTTTT.

The rearrangement uses TRBV20-1 and TRBJ2-7; unclear D gene. The CDR3 has 11 residues. V shed 1 base and J shed 5 bases, with 6 bases lying between them. Germline values: CDR1 DFQATT, CDR2 SNEGSKA (reference sequence). The CDR3 is CSARVADEQYF. CDR3 sequence (DNA): TGCAGTGCTAGAGTAGCAGACGAGCAGTACTTC.